These 21 T cell receptor beta chains originate from one sample sequenced in a study of post-analysis software for immune sequencing data. Points from the study as a whole: The study found TRBV5-6, TRBV5-1 and TRBV20-1 among four to six TRBV segments more frequent in patients than controls.

No antigen has been identified for these receptors. The TCR beta cDNA libraries contained unique molecular identifiers. From the PCR reads, TCRdb called clonotypes with MiXCR, one entry per CDR3 protein. The repertoire has roughly 600,000 distinct CDR3 sequences, about 40% of them found once; the top ten carry 1.5% to 2%. Sequenced material: blood. The source is a girl aged 5-17 years with multiple sclerosis.

With respect to this clonotype: The CDR3 end shows no conserved phenylalanine or tryptophan, and so a read error is likely. V and J are TRBV6-5 and TRBJ2-1, with 11 bases lining up with TRBD2. Trimming cost V 4 bases and J 8 bases; bases outside gene matches: 7. CDR1 is MNHEY, CDR2 SVGAGI, per germline. The CDR3 covers 15 residues. The CDR3 DNA reads TGTGCCAGCAGTTTCACTAGCGGGAGTGGAGATGAGCAGTTCTTA. Encoded protein: CASSFTSGSGDEQFL.

The chain is built from TRBV5-1 and TRBJ1-2, with a possible D match to TRBD1 (5 bases). V shed 2 bases and J shed 1 base, with 9 bases lying between them. CDR3 size: 14 residues. From germline, CDR1 is SGHRS and CDR2 YFSETQ. CDR3 in amino acids: CASSFTGSNYGYTF. DNA of the CDR3: TGCGCCAGCAGCTTCACAGGAAGTAACTATGGCTACACCTTC. Full variable domain (missing parts from reference TRBV5-1 and TRBJ1-2): KAGVTQTPRYLIKTRGQQVTLSCSPISGHRSVSWYQQTPGQGLQFLFEYFSETQRNKGNFPGRFSGRQFSNSRSEMNVSTLELGDSALYLCASSFTGSNYGYTFGSGTRLTVV.

The genes are TRBV20-1 and TRBJ2-5; TRBD1 might be the D (6 bases). V was pared by 3 bases and J by 1 base, with 12 bases between. The CDR3 extends over 14 amino acids. CDR1 and CDR2 from the germline V gene are DFQATT and SNEGSKA (reference sequence). In nucleotides, the CDR3 is TGCAGTGCTAGGGACAGAGTATCCCAAGAGACCCAGTACTTC. Translated, it gives CSARDRVSQETQYF.

J is TRBJ2-1 and V is TRBV12-3 or TRBV12-4; 7 positions agree with TRBD1. Losses at the gene ends were 4 bases for V and 4 bases for J; bases not matched to a gene: 7. This CDR3 spans 15 amino acids. The CDR3 reads CASSSGGLRYNEQFF. CDR3 nucleotides: TGTGCCAGCAGTTCAGGGGGTCTCCGTTACAATGAGCAGTTCTTC.

This clonotype occurred many times. The CDR3, as DNA: TGTGCCAGCAGCTTCGCGGGAGAGACCCAGTACTTC. Translating it yields CASSFAGETQYF. J is TRBJ2-5 and V is TRBV7-2; D is perhaps TRBD2 (5 bases). Deletions cut 3 bases from V and 4 bases from J, with 6 bases between. This CDR3 comprises 12 residues. Looked up from germline, CDR1 is SGHTA and CDR2 is FQGNSA.

The rearrangement uses TRBV5-1 and TRBJ2-1; 8 bases match TRBD2. Losses at the gene ends were 3 bases for V and 8 bases for J; bases not matched to a gene: 10. Germline V gene data show CDR1 as SGHRS and CDR2 as YFSETQ. This CDR3 is 15 amino acids long. In DNA, the CDR3 is TGCGCCAGCAGCTATAAGCGGGGGCTAAGGGATGAGCAGTTCTTC. Its translation: CASSYKRGLRDEQFF.

The chain links TRBV29-1 to TRBJ2-4; D is uncertain. Trimming removed 3 bases from V and 3 bases from J, with 12 bases in between. CDR1 is SQVTM, CDR2 ANQGSEA, per germline. The CDR3 is 14 amino acids. CDR3 region: CSVEGRMGKNIQYF. The DNA of the CDR3 is TGCAGCGTTGAGGGCAGAATGGGCAAAAACATTCAGTACTTC.

The genes are TRBV11-2 and TRBJ2-1; 8 bases align to TRBD2. The V segment lost 7 bases and the J segment 3 bases; nucleotides outside the gene matches: 8. CDR1 is SGHAT and CDR2 is FQNNGV in the germline V gene. The CDR3 is 15 amino acids. CDR3 DNA: TGTGCCAGCACCAAAGGGGCGGGGGGCTACAATGAGCAGTTCTTC. Translated: CASTKGAGGYNEQFF.

This clonotype was observed a handful of times. The chain joins TRBV12-3 or TRBV12-4 to TRBJ2-1; 9 bases are a match to TRBD2. The CDR3 loop spans 16 amino acids. Trimming at V came to 3 bases and at J to 0 bases, leaving 3 bases not matched to a gene. The DNA for the CDR3 is TGTGCCAGCAGTTTCCTAGCGGGGAGCTCCTACAATGAGCAGTTCTTC. It codes for CASSFLAGSSYNEQFF.

V and J are TRBV12-3 or TRBV12-4 and TRBJ1-5; 7 nucleotides match TRBD1. Trimming took 6 bases from V and 5 from J; bases not matched to a gene: 7. The CDR3 runs to 14 residues. In DNA form, the CDR3 reads TGTGCCAGCAGGCCGGACAGGTGGGATCAGCCCCAGCATTTT. Residues: CASRPDRWDQPQHF.

V gene TRBV20-1 combines with J gene TRBJ1-5; 10 bases are a match to TRBD1. V lost 5 bases and J lost 5; bases outside the gene matches: 3. This CDR3 is 13 amino acids long. The V gene's germline CDR1 is DFQATT and CDR2 SNEGSKA (reference sequence). CDR3 sequence reads: CSAWGTGDQPQHF. The CDR3 DNA is TGCAGTGCTTGGGGGACAGGGGATCAGCCCCAGCATTTT.

This clonotype was detected a few times. The chain has TRBV29-1 and TRBJ1-2; possibly TRBD1 for D (5 bases). Trimming pared 1 base from V and 4 bases from J, leaving 10 bases between. Germline values: CDR1 SQVTM, CDR2 ANQGSEA. The CDR3 loop spans 13 amino acids. CDR3: CSVEGGTGYGYTF. CDR3 in DNA: TGCAGCGTTGAAGGGGGTACAGGCTATGGCTACACCTTC.

On this clonotype itself: A read error is possible here, since a much larger clone lies one base away. This chain links TRBV5-1 with TRBJ2-7, with D tentatively TRBD2 (6 bases). Deletions cut 4 bases from V and 3 bases from J, with 8 bases between. The CDR3 has 12 residues. Germline V gene data show CDR1 as SGHRS and CDR2 as YFSETQ. The CDR3: CASSRDFYEQYF. In DNA form, the CDR3 reads TGCGCCAGCAGCAGGGACTTCTACGAGCAGTACTTC. Using reference TRBV5-1 and TRBJ2-7 for the parts outside the CDR3, the full variable domain is KAGVTQTPRYLIKTRGQQVTLSCSPISGHRSVSWYQQTPGQGLQFLFEYFSETQRNKGNFPGRFSGRQFSNSRSEMNVSTLELGDSALYLCASSRDFYEQYFGPGTRLTVT.

This clonotype was seen more than once but under ten times. This sequence joins TRBV27 and TRBJ2-7, with a weak D call TRBD2 (5 bases). V was trimmed by 5 bases and J by 2 bases, leaving 16 bases between them. The germline V gene encodes CDR1 MNHEY and CDR2 SMNVEV (reference sequence). This CDR3 has 15 amino acids. The CDR3 DNA follows: TGTGCCAGCAGTCCGACGAGGGTTCTAGCCTACGAGCAGTACTTC. As protein: CASSPTRVLAYEQYF.

This chain uses TRBV3-1 with TRBJ2-7, with a possible D match to TRBD1 (5 bases). This CDR3 is built from 14 residues. Trimming shortened V by 5 bases and J by 3 bases, and 14 bases separated the two germline ends. Per germline, CDR1 LGHDT and CDR2 YNNKEL (reference sequence). The CDR3 DNA follows: TGTGCCAGCAGCTCCACTTCTCAGGGCTACGAGCAGTACTTC. Its translation is CASSSTSQGYEQYF.

This clonotype was seen a handful of times. The genes are TRBV7-6 and TRBJ2-5, with D uncertain. V was clipped by 1 base and J by 4 bases, with 7 bases between them. CDR3 length: 13 residues. Germline V gives CDR1 SGHVS, CDR2 FNYEAQ. The CDR3 region is CASSLGCPETQYF. DNA for the CDR3: TGTGCCAGCAGCTTAGGGTGTCCAGAGACCCAGTACTTC.

This clonotype occurred a few times. The germline gene is not matched at one end of the junction; a read error may be the cause. The V call is TRBV6-1, the J call TRBJ2-1; 9 nucleotides align to TRBD2. The CDR3 totals 21 residues. Germline CDR1 MNHNS, CDR2 SASEGT. CDR3 sequence (DNA): TGTGCCAGCAGAGAAGTGAGGTTGTATAGGGGCGGGAGGGCCACGGGCAATGAGCAGTTCTTC. Its translation: CASREVRLYRGGRATGNEQFF.

This clonotype was observed once. The chain links TRBV27 to TRBJ1-4, with D possibly matching TRBD1 (6 bases). V was clipped by 8 bases and J by 0 bases, with 10 bases between them. Germline CDR1 reads MNHEY; CDR2 reads SMNVEV (reference sequence). The CDR3 length is 14 residues. The CDR3, as DNA: TGTGCCAGCCGGCGGACAGCAACTAATGAAAAACTGTTTTTT. Protein: CASRRTATNEKLFF.

The chain carries TRBV5-1 and TRBJ2-7, with a possible D match to TRBD2 (6 bases). The ends were cut back, 4 bases at V and 6 bases at J, with 20 bases in the middle. Germline CDR1 SGHRS, CDR2 YFSETQ. The CDR3 has 15 amino acids. CDR3 coding DNA: TGCGCCAGCAGCCTGCGGGGCAGGAGAAGAGGCGAGCAGTACTTC. Its protein product is CASSLRGRRRGEQYF. The variable domain in full, completed from reference TRBV5-1 and TRBJ2-7, reads KAGVTQTPRYLIKTRGQQVTLSCSPISGHRSVSWYQQTPGQGLQFLFEYFSETQRNKGNFPGRFSGRQFSNSRSEMNVSTLELGDSALYLCASSLRGRRRGEQYFGPGTRLTVT.

The J gene is TRBJ2-1, the V gene TRBV19; TRBD1 matches 8 bases. Germline CDR1 LNHDA, CDR2 SQIVND (reference sequence). V trimming: 4 bases; J trimming: 3 bases; junction bases outside the gene matches: 5. This CDR3 contains 15 residues. The CDR3 reads CASSTGTGHYNEQFF. The DNA of the CDR3 is TGTGCCAGTAGTACCGGGACAGGCCACTACAATGAGCAGTTCTTC.

V gene TRBV4-1 combines with J gene TRBJ2-4; 7 nucleotides agree with TRBD2. The end of the DNA fits TRBJ2-5 better, so the J call may be wrong. Germline V CDR1 and CDR2: MGHRA, YSYEKL. CDR3 size: 16 residues. CDR3 bases: TGCGCCAGCAGCCAAGATAGCGGGCGGCAAGGAGAGACCCAGTACTTC. This codes for CASSQDSGRQGETQYF.